This TCR beta chain was recovered during a study of shared clonotypes between healthy human individuals. Study context: Donor composition was a couple of women and a few men, aged 18 to 49. CD4 naive and memory got three plates each, CD8 naive two, CD8 memory one. General observations from the study: Naive CD4 clonotypes overlapped across a handful of donors at 4.5% to 5.5%.

The CDR3 has 21 residues. Germline trimming cut 4 bases from V and 0 bases from J; bases unmatched to any gene: 18. Germline CDR1 and CDR2: SGHTA and FQGTGA. The method was immunoSEQ multiplex PCR; TCRdb's version includes in-frame clones alone and lacks a portion of them. The top ten clones hold approximately 0.37% of a sample with approximately 2.5 million clones, approximately 93% of them seen once. As for this clone: What it binds is unknown.

The sequencing input was naive CD4+ T cells from PBMCs. Sample subset: CD45RA+ positively selected. The chain carries TRBV7-3 and TRBJ2-1, with 10 bases that match TRBD2. This receptor was taken from a man aged 18 to 29 in good health. Some clones in this sample may be carry-over from other donors' samples. CDR3 loop: CASSSPVRLAGASSSYNEQFF. For the CDR3, the DNA is TGTGCCAGCAGCTCCCCAGTGCGGCTAGCGGGAGCGTCGAGCTCCTACAATGAGCAGTTCTTC.